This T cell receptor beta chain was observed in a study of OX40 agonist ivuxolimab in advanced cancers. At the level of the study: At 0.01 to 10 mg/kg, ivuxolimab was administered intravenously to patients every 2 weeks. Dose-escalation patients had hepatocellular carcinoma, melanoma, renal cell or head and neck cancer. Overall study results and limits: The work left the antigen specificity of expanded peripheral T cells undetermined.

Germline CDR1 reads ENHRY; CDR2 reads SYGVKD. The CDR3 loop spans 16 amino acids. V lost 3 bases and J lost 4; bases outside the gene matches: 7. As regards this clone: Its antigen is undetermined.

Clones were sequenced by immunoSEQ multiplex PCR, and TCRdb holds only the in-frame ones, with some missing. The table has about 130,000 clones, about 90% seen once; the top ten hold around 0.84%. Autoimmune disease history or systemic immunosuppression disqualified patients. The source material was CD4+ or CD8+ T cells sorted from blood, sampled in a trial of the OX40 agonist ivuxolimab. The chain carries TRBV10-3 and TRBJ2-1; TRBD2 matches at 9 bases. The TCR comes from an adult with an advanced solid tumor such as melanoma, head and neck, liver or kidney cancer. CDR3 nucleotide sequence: TGTGCCATCAGTGATTTTAGCGGGAGTAGGTACAATGAGCAGTTCTTC. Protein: CAISDFSGSRYNEQFF.